This TCR beta chain comes out of a study of cytomegalovirus exposure and HLA in healthy donors. General observations from the study: First-cohort TCR clusters were later found to tend to co-occur in the roughly 120 validation repertoires. The authors confirmed in vitro that a few CMV-associated chains were specific for CMV antigens.

Sequencing was performed with immunoSEQ multiplex PCR; in TCRdb, only in-frame clones are kept and a portion is missing. This sample has some 200,000 clones, with approximately 80% found just once. Germline loops: CDR1 SQVTM, CDR2 ANQGSEA. This CDR3 is built from 13 residues. V lost 6 bases to trimming and J lost 5 bases; unmatched junction nucleotides: 6. This clone appeared a few times. Its antigen is unknown. The source of this sequence is a woman aged 25 to 45 in good health and CMV-seropositive. The sequencing input was PBMCs. The V and J genes are TRBV29-1 and TRBJ2-5; 10 nucleotides match TRBD2. The CDR3 reads CSVIAGGLETQYF. In DNA form, the CDR3 reads TGCAGCGTAATAGCGGGAGGCTTGGAGACCCAGTACTTC.